This T cell receptor beta chain was sequenced during a study of blood T cell repertoires in COVID-19. Looking at the study overall: COVID-19 samples, acute and convalescent, were from the United States, Italy and Spain. Sources were T cells, B-cell-depleted T cells, or PBMCs; the material itself was cDNA or gDNA.

Authors' methods: Reference gene primer amplification in the assay estimated nucleated cell counts. Assay: immunoSEQ multiplex PCR; the TCRdb copy retains only in-frame clones and omits some. That table is the source of V, J and clone size, and D and trimming were worked out from the DNA. Among about 120,000 clones listed, about 85% were seen once. CDR1 and CDR2 from the germline V gene are ENHRY and SYGVKD. The CDR3 covers 15 residues. Trimming left V 3 bases short and J 1 base short, with 9 bases between. The sample consisted of peripheral blood. The TCR sequence derives from a man between 60 and 75 years old with acute or convalescent COVID-19. This chain uses TRBV10-3 with TRBJ2-2, with D possibly being TRBD1 (5 bases). The CDR3 DNA reads as TGTGCCATCAGTGATTCAGGGATGAACACCGGGGAGCTGTTTTTT. Translation: CAISDSGMNTGELFF.